This TCR beta chain comes out of a study of blood T cell repertoires in COVID-19. Study-level information: From the United States, Italy and Spain came samples of acute and convalescent COVID-19. T cells, B-cell-depleted T cells, or PBMCs supplied cDNA or gDNA.

The table lists this clone with a few counts. Some clones are missing from TCRdb's copy, which holds only in-frame ones; the method was immunoSEQ multiplex PCR. This table has 45,000 to 60,000 clones, about 72% appearing once. Across about two dozen US areas, participants ranged in age from roughly 18 to 89 years. Participants' own reports of clinical history determined their cohort assignment. The CDR3 extends over 15 amino acids. The germline V gene has CDR1 SGHTA and CDR2 FQGNSA. The V segment lost 5 bases and the J segment 4 bases; nucleotides outside the gene matches: 4. This sequence joins TRBV7-2 and TRBJ2-1, with 11 bases matching TRBD2. The origin of this receptor is a woman aged 45-59 years with acute COVID-19. The material sequenced was PBMCs or T cells enriched from blood (not recorded which). Here the CDR3 DNA reads TGTGCCAGCAGCCCAACTAGCGGGGGTTACAATGAGCAGTTCTTC. It encodes CASSPTSGGYNEQFF.